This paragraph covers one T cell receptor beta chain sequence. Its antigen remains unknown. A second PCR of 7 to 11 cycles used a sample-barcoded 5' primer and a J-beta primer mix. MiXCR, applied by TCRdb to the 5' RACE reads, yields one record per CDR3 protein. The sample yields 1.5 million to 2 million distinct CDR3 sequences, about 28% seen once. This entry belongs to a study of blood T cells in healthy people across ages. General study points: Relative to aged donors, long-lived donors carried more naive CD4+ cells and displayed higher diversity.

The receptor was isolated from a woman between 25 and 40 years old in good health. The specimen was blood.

The CDR3 DNA is TGTGCCAGCAGCCACAGCGCGGAGGGCACAGATACGCAGTATTTT. It encodes CASSHSAEGTDTQYF. This rearrangement joins TRBV3-1 to TRBJ2-3; a possible D gene is TRBD2 (5 bases). This CDR3 spans 15 amino acids. Germline loops: CDR1 LGHDT, CDR2 YNNKEL (reference sequence). With 3 bases removed from V and 1 base from J, the gap between germline ends came to 11 bases.